This TCR beta chain was recorded in a study of beta chain features in type 1 diabetes. About the study: The patients were much like the healthy donors in age, gender and cell yields. Notes on the study in general: It was possible that PCR favored shorter templates, equally so in patients and controls. Moderately but significantly shorter TCRB CDR3s were found in Type 1 diabetes patients in all four CD4+ subsets. In the patient group, naive, central memory and Treg TCRB repertoires seemed more alike than in the healthy donor group.

The trim removed 4 bases at V and 8 bases at J, leaving 9 bases unmatched. The CDR3 length is 15 residues. Germline CDR1 SGHTA, CDR2 FQGNSA. Concerning this clone itself: The antigen is not known.

Expressed TCRB transcripts were sequenced, since all the RNA that had been isolated was reverse transcribed. Sequencing used immunoSEQ multiplex PCR; TCRdb keeps in-frame clones, though not all of them. Of under 450,000 clones detected, around 13% appear once; the ten largest clones hold 0.035% to 0.045%. The sequenced sample consisted of naive CD4+ T cells from blood. The origin of this receptor is a man aged 30 to 39 in good health. The V gene is TRBV7-2, the J gene TRBJ2-1; TRBD2 agrees at 9 bases. The CDR3 coding sequence is TGTGCCAGCAGCTCTTTAGCGGGAGCTATCTATGAGCAGTTCTTC. It is translated as CASSSLAGAIYEQFF.